Detailed here is one TCR beta chain. Its antigen is not known. The data derive from a study of OX40 agonist ivuxolimab in advanced cancers. Whole-study findings and limits: Some nonresponders also had low normalized T-cell clonal expansion.

The CDR3 runs to 16 residues. Trimming at V came to 3 bases and at J to 2 bases, leaving 6 bases not matched to a gene. Germline V gene sequence: CDR1 ENHRY, CDR2 SYGVKD. Only in-frame clones appear in the TCRdb table, and some are missing; sequencing was by immunoSEQ multiplex PCR. The sample holds 59,000 or so clones, around 87% seen once. This TCR came from an adult with an advanced solid tumor such as melanoma, head and neck, liver or kidney cancer. Source: CD4+ or CD8+ T cells sorted from blood, taken in a trial of the OX40 agonist ivuxolimab. The chain links TRBV10-3 to TRBJ1-4; 7 positions match TRBD1. CDR3: CAISDDRAATNEKLFF. The CDR3 DNA is TGTGCCATCAGTGATGACAGGGCGGCCACTAATGAAAAACTGTTTTTT.